The 14 T cell receptor beta chains below all came from one sample that was sequenced in a study of sequential checkpoint blockade in melanoma. The table came from immunoSEQ multiplex PCR; TCRdb's copy has only in-frame clones and leaves some out. The repertoire has roughly 3,500 clones, approximately 25% of them found once; the top ten carry around 10%. The treatment: randomized to nivolumab then ipilimumab (arm A) or the reverse (arm B). The source was tumor tissue (inferred from file names), collected from a patient given nivolumab and ipilimumab in sequence. The receptor source for this set is a human donor with melanoma.

The CDR3, as DNA: TGTGCCAGCAGCTTAAGGGGACAGGGGTTAGTTTATGAGCAGTTCTTC. It yields the protein CASSLRGQGLVYEQFF. The chain carries TRBV11-3 and TRBJ2-1; 10 nucleotides match TRBD1. The V gene end was trimmed by 2 bases and the J gene end by 8 bases; junction bases not matched to a gene: 9. Per germline, CDR1 SGHNT and CDR2 YENEEA. This CDR3 is 16 amino acids long.

This clone has a handful of counts. The CDR3 DNA is TGCGCCAGCACCCCAGGGGGCGAGACCCAGTACTTC. Residues: CASTPGGETQYF. The chain links TRBV10-2 to TRBJ2-5, with 8 bases fitting TRBD1. The CDR3 loop spans 12 amino acids. Trimming took 7 bases from V and 5 from J; bases not matched to a gene: 3. The V gene's germline CDR1 is WSHSY and CDR2 SAAADI.

This clone occurred a few times. The chain combines TRBV19 with TRBJ1-1; D call uncertain. V was cut by 9 bases and J by 0 bases, with 5 bases left in between. Germline CDR1 and CDR2: LNHDA and SQIVND (reference sequence). The CDR3 extends over 11 amino acids. DNA for the CDR3: TGTGCCAGCATCTTGAACACTGAAGCTTTCTTT. Its protein is CASILNTEAFF.

The chain carries TRBV19 and TRBJ2-7; D unclear. The CDR3 consists of 15 residues. V was trimmed by 4 bases and J by 1 base, leaving 14 bases between them. Germline CDR1 is LNHDA and CDR2 is SQIVND (reference sequence). As DNA, the CDR3 is TGTGCCAGTAGTAGCGGAAGTCTCGAATCCTACGAGCAGTACTTC. Translated: CASSSGSLESYEQYF.

CDR3 residues: CASGFVQVTDTQYF. For the CDR3, the DNA is TGTGCCAGCGGCTTTGTACAGGTCACAGATACGCAGTATTTT. The V call is TRBV19, the J call TRBJ2-3; possibly TRBD1 for D (5 bases). Between the trimmed V and J ends, which lost 9 bases and 2 bases, there was a span of 15 bases. This CDR3 is built from 14 residues. In germline, CDR1 is LNHDA, CDR2 SQIVND (reference sequence). Variable domain in full (rest from reference TRBV19 and TRBJ2-3): DGGITQSPKYLFRKEGQNVTLSCEQNLNHDAMYWYRQDPGQGLRLIYYSQIVNDFQKGDIAEGYSVSREKKESFPLTVTSAQKNPTAFYLCASGFVQVTDTQYFGPGTRLTVL.

This clone was recorded a few times. CDR3 in amino acids: CASANDRSNQPQHF. In DNA, the CDR3 is TGTGCCAGTGCAAATGACAGAAGCAATCAGCCCCAGCATTTT. V is TRBV19 and J is TRBJ1-5; a possible D gene is TRBD1 (5 bases). The CDR3 is 14 residues long. The germline V gene encodes CDR1 LNHDA and CDR2 SQIVND (reference sequence). V shed 8 bases and J shed 1 base, with 12 bases lying between them.

The chain links TRBV28 to TRBJ1-5, with TRBD1 identical over 9 bases. V gave up 6 bases and J gave up 4 bases; unmatched junction bases: 10. Germline lookup yields CDR1 MDHEN and CDR2 SYDVKM. The CDR3 runs 16 residues. This CDR3 reads CASSSIGTGTNQPQHF. CDR3 DNA sequence: TGTGCCAGCAGCTCAATAGGGACAGGGACAAATCAGCCCCAGCATTTT.

The genes are TRBV19 and TRBJ1-3, with D uncertain. There are 14 residues in the CDR3. Germline CDR1 LNHDA, CDR2 SQIVND (reference sequence). V was clipped by 7 bases and J by 0 bases, with 10 bases between them. For the CDR3, the DNA is TGTGCCAGTACTCCCTCTCACTCTGGAAACACCATATATTTT. Translated: CASTPSHSGNTIYF.

This clone was detected a few times. The gene calls are TRBV4-1 and TRBJ2-3, with a weak D call TRBD2 (5 bases). Germline values: CDR1 MGHRA, CDR2 YSYEKL. The CDR3 sequence is 14 residues long. Between the trimmed V and J ends, which lost 0 bases and 6 bases, there was a span of 10 bases. DNA for the CDR3: TGCGCCAGCAGCCAAGACCTAGCATTGGATACGCAGTATTTT. Its protein product is CASSQDLALDTQYF.

This chain joins TRBV6-8 and TRBJ2-6, with a tentative D call TRBD1 (5 bases). CDR3 length: 16 amino acids. CDR1 and CDR2 from the germline V gene are MNHGY and SAAAGT. The V and J ends lost 5 bases and 0 bases respectively, with 11 bases between them. The CDR3 sequence is CASSPQGASGANVLTF. CDR3 DNA sequence: TGTGCCAGCAGTCCTCAGGGTGCCTCTGGGGCCAACGTCCTGACTTTC.

The chain is built from TRBV19 and TRBJ1-4; possible D gene TRBD1, 5 bases. The germline gives CDR1 LNHDA, CDR2 SQIVND (reference sequence). The CDR3 runs 14 residues. Trimming took 8 bases from V and 7 from J, leaving 17 bases between them. CDR3 protein: CASGFRDYSEKLFF. The CDR3 nucleotides are TGTGCCAGTGGGTTCCGGGACTACAGTGAAAAACTGTTTTTT.

The chain uses TRBV19 and TRBJ2-4; no clear D gene. The germline V gene encodes CDR1 LNHDA and CDR2 SQIVND (reference sequence). CDR3 length: 11 amino acids. Trimming left V 0 bases short and J 8 bases short, with 2 bases between. This CDR3 reads CASSIDHIQYF. CDR3 nucleotide sequence: TGTGCCAGTAGTATAGATCACATTCAGTACTTC.

There are a few counts of this clone. The chain uses TRBV6-8 and TRBJ2-7; 9 bases match TRBD2. The ends lost 0 bases at V and 0 bases at J; junction bases unmatched: 3. There are 16 residues in the CDR3. The germline CDR1 and CDR2 sequences are MNHGY and SAAAGT. Written as DNA, the CDR3 is TGTGCCAGCAGTTACTCGCTAGCGGGGACCTCCTACGAGCAGTACTTC. Translation: CASSYSLAGTSYEQYF.

The V and J genes are TRBV28 and TRBJ1-2; D may be TRBD1 (5 bases). The V gene lost 1 base and the J gene lost 7 bases, with 7 bases spanning the gap. The CDR3 covers 12 residues. Germline CDR1 reads MDHEN; CDR2 reads SYDVKM. The CDR3 region is CASSLSGRGYTF. The CDR3 region has the DNA TGTGCCAGCAGTTTATCAGGGCGTGGCTACACCTTC.